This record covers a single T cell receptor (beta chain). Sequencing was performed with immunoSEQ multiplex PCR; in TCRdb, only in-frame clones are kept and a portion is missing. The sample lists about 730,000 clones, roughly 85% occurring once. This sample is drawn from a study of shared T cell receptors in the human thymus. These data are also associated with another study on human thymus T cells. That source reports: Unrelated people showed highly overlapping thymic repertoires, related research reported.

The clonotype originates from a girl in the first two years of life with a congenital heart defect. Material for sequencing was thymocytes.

CDR3 bases: TGTGCCAGCAGCACAGACAGGGCTAATGAAAAACTGTTTTTT. It specifies CASSTDRANEKLFF. This sequence joins TRBV7-8 and TRBJ1-4; 7 nucleotides align to TRBD1. The CDR3 totals 14 residues. V lost 5 bases to trimming and J lost 3 bases; unmatched junction nucleotides: 3. The germline gives CDR1 SGHVS, CDR2 FQNEAQ. Full variable domain (rest looked up from reference TRBV7-8 and TRBJ1-4): GAGVSQSPRYKVAKRGQDVALRCDPISGHVSLFWYQQALGQGPEFLTYFQNEAQLDKSGLPSDRFFAERPEGSVSTLKIQRTQQEDSAVYLCASSTDRANEKLFFGSGTQLSVL.